One and the same sample provided the 31 T cell receptor beta chains below, sequenced in a study of OX40 agonist ivuxolimab in advanced cancers. Data came from immunoSEQ multiplex PCR; TCRdb stores just in-frame clones and leaves some out. The sample includes more than 50,000 clones, roughly 83% of them seen just once. The sample consisted of CD4+ or CD8+ T cells sorted from blood, taken in a trial of the OX40 agonist ivuxolimab. These receptors all stem from an adult with an advanced solid tumor such as melanoma, head and neck, liver or kidney cancer.

This clone was found once. CDR3 sequence: CASSPKVANTGELFF. The CDR3, as DNA: TGTGCCAGCTCACCGAAGGTAGCGAACACCGGGGAGCTGTTTTTT. The rearrangement joins TRBV18 to TRBJ2-2; D is unclear. The CDR3 loop spans 15 amino acids. The V gene's germline CDR1 is KGHSH and CDR2 LQKENI. Trimming left V 3 bases short and J 0 bases short, with 8 bases between.

This chain links TRBV6-4 with TRBJ2-1; 8 nucleotides line up with TRBD1. The CDR3 has 13 amino acids. Germline trimming cut 5 bases from V and 8 bases from J; bases unmatched to any gene: 5. The germline gives CDR1 MRHNA, CDR2 SNTAGT. The CDR3 region has the DNA TGTGCCAGCAGTATACAGGGGGGCGATGAGCAGTTCTTC. It translates to CASSIQGGDEQFF.

This chain joins TRBV7-2 and TRBJ1-1; a possible D gene is TRBD1 (6 bases). The ends were cut back, 4 bases at V and 7 bases at J, with 10 bases in the middle. There are 12 residues in the CDR3. CDR1 and CDR2 (germline): SGHTA, FQGNSA. The DNA for the CDR3 is TGTGCCAGCAGCTCCAACAGGGTTGAAGCTTTCTTT. Its protein product is CASSSNRVEAFF.

The chain is built from TRBV11-3 and TRBJ2-5, with D uncertain. The last part of the DNA fits TRBJ2-7 better; the J call may be wrong. Germline V gene sequence: CDR1 SGHNT, CDR2 YENEEA. CDR3 size: 14 residues. CDR3 in DNA: TGTGCCAGCAGCTTAGGGGCAAGGACCATCGAGCAGTACTTC. It is translated as CASSLGARTIEQYF.

The CDR3 bases are TGTGCCAGTAGTATGATCAGCGGGAAGAAGAATGAGCAGTTCTTC. It is translated as CASSMISGKKNEQFF. J is TRBJ2-1 and V is TRBV19; 7 nucleotides line up with TRBD2. Unmatched junction bases numbered 9, after V lost 3 bases and J lost 7 bases. CDR1 is LNHDA, CDR2 SQIVND, per germline (reference sequence). The CDR3 contains 15 residues.

This clone was detected only a few times. The V gene is TRBV11-2, the J gene TRBJ2-5; 9 bases align to TRBD1. The CDR3 totals 14 residues. V trimming: 4 bases; J trimming: 5 bases; junction bases outside the gene matches: 5. Germline CDR1 and CDR2: SGHAT and FQNNGV. CDR3 in amino acids: CASSSTGGVETQYF. The DNA for the CDR3 is TGTGCCAGCAGCTCCACAGGGGGCGTCGAGACCCAGTACTTC. The full variable domain, completed using reference TRBV11-2 and TRBJ2-5, is EAGVAQSPRYKIIEKRQSVAFWCNPISGHATLYWYQQILGQGPKLLIQFQNNGVVDDSQLPKDRFSAERLKGVDSTLKIQPAKLEDSAVYLCASSSTGGVETQYFGPGTRLLVL.

The V gene is TRBV6-5, the J gene TRBJ2-7, with a possible D match to TRBD1 (6 bases). The germline V gene encodes CDR1 MNHEY and CDR2 SVGAGI. The CDR3 sequence is 14 residues long. V lost 4 bases and J 2 bases, leaving 12 bases between the germline ends. The CDR3 region is CASSSWDKPYEQYF. The CDR3 DNA follows: TGTGCCAGCAGTTCATGGGACAAACCCTACGAGCAGTACTTC.

The rearrangement links TRBV5-1 to TRBJ1-1, with D unclear. Germline V gives CDR1 SGHRS, CDR2 YFSETQ. This CDR3 has 15 residues. Trimming took off 0 bases at V and 3 bases at J, with 12 bases between the two ends. The CDR3 sequence: CASSLDSGGDTEAFF. The CDR3 nucleotides read TGCGCCAGCAGCTTGGACTCAGGTGGAGACACTGAAGCTTTCTTT. Complete variable domain (other parts from reference TRBV5-1 and TRBJ1-1): KAGVTQTPRYLIKTRGQQVTLSCSPISGHRSVSWYQQTPGQGLQFLFEYFSETQRNKGNFPGRFSGRQFSNSRSEMNVSTLELGDSALYLCASSLDSGGDTEAFFGQGTRLTVV.

This chain links TRBV7-6 with TRBJ2-7, with TRBD2 matching 7 bases. The germline V gene encodes CDR1 SGHVS and CDR2 FNYEAQ. The V and J ends lost 4 bases and 2 bases, in that order; junction bases with no gene match: 5. This CDR3 has 14 amino acids. The CDR3 is CASSSLAEAYEQYF. Written as DNA, the CDR3 is TGTGCCAGCAGCTCGCTAGCGGAGGCCTACGAGCAGTACTTC.

This clone showed up just once. This chain uses TRBV5-5 with TRBJ2-2; D gene ambiguous. V was clipped by 0 bases and J by 1 base, with 16 bases between them. Germline lookup yields CDR1 SGHKS and CDR2 YYEKEE (reference sequence). The CDR3 extends over 18 amino acids. The DNA for the CDR3 is TGTGCCAGCAGCTTGGTGGAGTTTGGGTTTCGGAACACCGGGGAGCTGTTTTTT. Encoded protein: CASSLVEFGFRNTGELFF.

The chain is built from TRBV30 and TRBJ1-6, with 11 bases aligning to TRBD1. The CDR3 consists of 16 residues. Germline V gene lookup returns CDR1 GTSNPN and CDR2 SVGIG (reference sequence). The V segment lost 3 bases and the J segment 5 bases; nucleotides outside the gene matches: 6. CDR3 DNA: TGTGCCTGGAGCCCCGGACAGGGGGCTAATAATTCACCCCTCCACTTT. It is translated as CAWSPGQGANNSPLHF.

CDR3 DNA: TGCAGCGTTGCAGCGGAAAGCACAGATACGCAGTATTTT. It is translated as CSVAAESTDTQYF. The V call is TRBV29-1, the J call TRBJ2-3; TRBD2 might be the D (5 bases). The CDR3 is 13 residues long. V lost 4 bases, J lost 0 bases, and 8 bases lay in between. Germline V lookup: CDR1 SQVTM, CDR2 ANQGSEA.

V gene TRBV11-2 combines with J gene TRBJ2-5, with 7 positions matching TRBD1. V lost 1 base, J lost 4 bases, and 3 bases stayed unmatched. The germline gives CDR1 SGHAT, CDR2 FQNNGV. CDR3 length: 14 residues. As DNA, the CDR3 is TGTGCCAGCAGCTTAGTCAGGGGGAGAGAGACCCAGTACTTC. This gives the protein CASSLVRGRETQYF. Based on the CDR3 plus reference TRBV11-2 and TRBJ2-5, the full variable domain is EAGVAQSPRYKIIEKRQSVAFWCNPISGHATLYWYQQILGQGPKLLIQFQNNGVVDDSQLPKDRFSAERLKGVDSTLKIQPAKLEDSAVYLCASSLVRGRETQYFGPGTRLLVL.

The chain employs TRBV5-1 and TRBJ2-7, with 7 bases identical to TRBD1. V trimming: 4 bases; J trimming: 0 bases; junction bases outside the gene matches: 7. There are 15 residues in the CDR3. Germline assignment: CDR1 SGHRS and CDR2 YFSETQ. The CDR3 nucleotides read TGCGCCAGCAGCAAAGGAACAGGGGACTCCTACGAGCAGTACTTC. Residues: CASSKGTGDSYEQYF. Full variable domain (outside the CDR3, taken from reference TRBV5-1 and TRBJ2-7): KAGVTQTPRYLIKTRGQQVTLSCSPISGHRSVSWYQQTPGQGLQFLFEYFSETQRNKGNFPGRFSGRQFSNSRSEMNVSTLELGDSALYLCASSKGTGDSYEQYFGPGTRLTVT.

Comment on this clone: Within the sample, other DNA sequences also encode this same CDR3. The chain employs TRBV5-1 and TRBJ1-5, with 9 positions matching TRBD1. Trimming cost V 0 bases and J 5 bases; bases outside gene matches: 0. Looked up from germline, CDR1 is SGHRS and CDR2 is YFSETQ. The CDR3 loop spans 14 amino acids. The DNA for the CDR3 is TGCGCCAGCAGCTTGGGACAGGGGGATCAGCCCCAGCATTTT. Translated, it gives CASSLGQGDQPQHF.

This sequence joins TRBV6-6 and TRBJ1-2, with TRBD1 identical over 7 bases. The CDR3 runs to 14 residues. Germline-derived CDR1 and CDR2 are MNHNY and SVGAGI (reference sequence). Unmatched junction bases numbered 4, after V lost 2 bases and J lost 4 bases. CDR3 loop: CASSYDRESYGYTF. CDR3 bases: TGTGCCAGCAGTTACGACAGGGAGAGCTATGGCTACACCTTC.

The genes are TRBV29-1 and TRBJ1-5, with TRBD1 identical over 9 bases. CDR3 size: 13 residues. Germline V CDR1 and CDR2: SQVTM, ANQGSEA. V was clipped by 5 bases and J by 5 bases; unmatched bases: 4. CDR3 sequence reads: CSVQTGGDQPQHF. The DNA for the CDR3 is TGCAGCGTTCAGACAGGGGGTGATCAGCCCCAGCATTTT.

This clone was counted a single time. This chain connects TRBV19 to TRBJ1-2; 7 positions match TRBD1. Trimming at V came to 6 bases and at J to 6 bases, leaving 22 bases not matched to a gene. Germline V lookup: CDR1 LNHDA, CDR2 SQIVND (reference sequence). This CDR3 spans 18 amino acids. The CDR3 sequence: CASSYFWDRQGRLDGYTF. CDR3 sequence (DNA): TGTGCCAGTAGCTACTTTTGGGATCGACAGGGACGGTTGGATGGCTACACCTTC.

This chain links TRBV7-9 with TRBJ2-7, with 8 bases that match TRBD1. V trimming: 8 bases; J trimming: 6 bases; junction bases outside the gene matches: 9. Germline V gene data show CDR1 as SEHNR and CDR2 as FQNEAQ (reference sequence). This CDR3 is built from 13 residues. CDR3 protein: CASRGTGGSEQYF. CDR3 DNA: TGTGCCAGCCGAGGGACAGGAGGATCCGAGCAGTACTTC.

The V call is TRBV5-1, the J call TRBJ2-5; 10 bases match TRBD1. With V trimmed by 1 base and J by 1 base, 10 bases remained unmatched. The CDR3 consists of 18 residues. CDR1 is SGHRS and CDR2 is YFSETQ in the germline V gene. In DNA form, the CDR3 reads TGCGCCAGCAGCTTGAGGGGACAGGGGCAAATGAGCCAAGAGACCCAGTACTTC. Encoded protein: CASSLRGQGQMSQETQYF.

The chain has TRBV5-1 and TRBJ1-4; the D is unclear. Germline V gene sequence: CDR1 SGHRS, CDR2 YFSETQ. Trimming pared 0 bases from V and 12 bases from J, leaving 12 bases between. The CDR3 is 13 amino acids. CDR3 region: CASSLALGWELFF. CDR3 DNA sequence: TGCGCCAGCAGCTTGGCGCTGGGATGGGAACTGTTTTTT.

The chain couples TRBV11-3 to TRBJ2-1, with 10 bases that match TRBD2. The CDR3 length is 17 residues. J lost 0 bases, V lost 1 base, and 3 bases had no gene match. CDR1 and CDR2 (germline): SGHNT, YENEEA. The CDR3 region is CASSLVSGRASYNEQFF. The CDR3, as DNA: TGTGCCAGCAGCTTAGTGAGCGGGAGGGCCTCCTACAATGAGCAGTTCTTC.

The chain employs TRBV2 and TRBJ2-7, with 12 bases aligning to TRBD1. This CDR3 contains 17 residues. The V and J ends lost 4 bases and 5 bases, in that order; junction bases with no gene match: 12. Germline lookup yields CDR1 SNHLY and CDR2 FYNNEI. Written as DNA, the CDR3 is TGTGCCAGCAGTGGACCGGGACAGGGGGCCCCGATCGACGAGCAGTACTTC. This encodes CASSGPGQGAPIDEQYF.

This chain uses TRBV6-6 with TRBJ1-5; perhaps TRBD1 as D (5 bases). The germline gives CDR1 MNHNY, CDR2 SVGAGI (reference sequence). This CDR3 spans 16 amino acids. V was shortened by 4 bases and J by 6 bases, with 19 bases between the two germline ends. The CDR3 DNA is TGTGCCAGCAGTTCCGGAACCGTCGGCGGGGGTCAGCCCCAGCATTTT. It encodes CASSSGTVGGGQPQHF.

The V call is TRBV28, the J call TRBJ1-3; 8 bases map to TRBD1. Germline V gene sequence: CDR1 MDHEN, CDR2 SYDVKM. V gave up 11 bases and J gave up 0 bases; unmatched junction bases: 15. The CDR3 length is 17 residues. DNA of the CDR3: TGTGCCGCCCGGGACAGGTCCCCGAGACGCTCTGGAAACACCATATATTTT. It yields the protein CAARDRSPRRSGNTIYF.

This CDR3 is CASSLVMGRSYEQYF. In DNA, the CDR3 is TGTGCCAGCAGCTTAGTCATGGGTCGGTCCTACGAGCAGTACTTC. The chain carries TRBV11-2 and TRBJ2-7; D not resolved. The length of the CDR3 is 15 residues. Germline CDR1 is SGHAT and CDR2 is FQNNGV. With 1 base removed from V and 1 base from J, the gap between germline ends came to 11 bases.

The rearrangement joins TRBV5-1 to TRBJ2-2; 7 bases are a match to TRBD1. The CDR3 runs 14 residues. V was pared by 1 base and J by 6 bases, with 3 bases of the junction left unmatched. Germline-derived CDR1 and CDR2 are SGHRS and YFSETQ. The CDR3 protein is CASSLMRGPGELFF. DNA of the CDR3: TGCGCCAGCAGCTTGATGAGGGGGCCCGGGGAGCTGTTTTTT.

The V gene is TRBV4-1, the J gene TRBJ1-4; D is possibly TRBD1 (5 bases). Germline V lookup: CDR1 MGHRA, CDR2 YSYEKL. The CDR3 consists of 17 residues. V gave up 3 bases and J gave up 8 bases, with 22 bases separating them. The CDR3 DNA reads TGCGCCAGCAGCCAGCCGCTACCGGGGCGCAGAAGGGAAAAACTGTTTTTT. Translating it yields CASSQPLPGRRREKLFF.

The chain is built from TRBV28 and TRBJ1-2; TRBD1 matches 7 bases. After removal of 5 bases from V and 0 bases from J, the junction contained 6 bases not matched to a gene. Germline CDR1 reads MDHEN; CDR2 reads SYDVKM. The CDR3 has 15 residues. In DNA, the CDR3 is TGTGCCAGCAGTACCGGGACAGCCGCTAACTATGGCTACACCTTC. Protein: CASSTGTAANYGYTF.

This chain links TRBV15 with TRBJ1-6, with D unclear. Germline CDR1 and CDR2: LNHNV and YYDKDF (reference sequence). This CDR3 comprises 15 residues. V lost 1 base, J lost 0 bases, and 4 bases lay in between. CDR3 nucleotides: TGTGCCACCAGCAGAGGGGACTCCTATAATTCACCCCTCCACTTT. This translates into CATSRGDSYNSPLHF. Full variable domain (rest looked up from reference TRBV15 and TRBJ1-6): DAMVIQNPRYQVTQFGKPVTLSCSQTLNHNVMYWYQQKSSQAPKLLFHYYDKDFNNEADTPDNFQSRRPNTSFCFLDIRSPGLGDTAMYLCATSRGDSYNSPLHFGNGTRLTVT.

This clone came up once. This chain connects TRBV4-1 to TRBJ2-5, with 7 nucleotides matching TRBD2. Germline lookup yields CDR1 MGHRA and CDR2 YSYEKL. Trimming removed 1 base from V and 4 bases from J; junction bases left unmatched: 6. The CDR3 length is 15 residues. This CDR3 reads CASSQALAGVETQYF. In nucleotides, the CDR3 is TGCGCCAGCAGCCAAGCGTTGGCGGGGGTAGAGACCCAGTACTTC.